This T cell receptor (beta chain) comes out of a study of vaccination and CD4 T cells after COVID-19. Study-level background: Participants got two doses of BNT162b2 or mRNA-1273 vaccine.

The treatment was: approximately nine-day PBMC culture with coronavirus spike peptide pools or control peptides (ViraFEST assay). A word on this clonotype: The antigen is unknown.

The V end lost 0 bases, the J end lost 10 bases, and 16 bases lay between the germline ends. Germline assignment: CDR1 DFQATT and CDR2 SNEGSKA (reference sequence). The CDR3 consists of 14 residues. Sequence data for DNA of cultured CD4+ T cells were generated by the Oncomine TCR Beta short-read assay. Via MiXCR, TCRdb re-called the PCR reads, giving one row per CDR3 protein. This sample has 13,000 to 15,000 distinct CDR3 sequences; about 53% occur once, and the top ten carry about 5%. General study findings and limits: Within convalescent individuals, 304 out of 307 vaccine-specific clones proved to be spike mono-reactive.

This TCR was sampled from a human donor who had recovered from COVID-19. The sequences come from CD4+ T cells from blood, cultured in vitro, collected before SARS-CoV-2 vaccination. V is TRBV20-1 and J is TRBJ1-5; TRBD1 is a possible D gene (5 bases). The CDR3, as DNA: TGCAGTGCTAGAGACCAGGCCTCCGGGGGACCCCAGCATTTT. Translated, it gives CSARDQASGGPQHF.